The rows below give T cell receptor beta chains drawn from one sample of a study of patients and donors after allogeneic stem cell transplantation. TCRdb reanalysed the RT-PCR reads using MiXCR and keeps one entry per CDR3 protein. The repertoire holds hundreds of thousands of distinct CDR3 sequences, about 37% seen once, with approximately 10% in the top ten. The sequenced sample consisted of blood, either unsorted or a sorted T cell fraction (not recorded which). The receptors were gathered from a human donor who was either an allogeneic HSCT recipient or a stem cell or donor lymphocyte infusion donor (not recorded which). It is not recorded whose cells these are; they may come from a transplant donor. Each CDR3 is given with its conserved first and last residue. A D gene is named only where the DNA matches it firmly. Clone size is not always given. Where it is, it says once, few, many or a class for expanded clones.

d_gene,len,v_gene,abundance,j_gene,CDR3nt,CDR3aa
.,15,TRBV12-3/TRBV12-4,few,TRBJ1-2,TGTGCCAGCAGGTCCTATAGCCAGCTAGGCTATGGCTACACCTTC,CASRSYSQLGYGYTF
.,14,TRBV7-2,few,TRBJ1-1,TGTGCCAGCAGCTTTACAGGGATGAACACTGAAGCTTTCTTT,CASSFTGMNTEAFF
.,14,TRBV5-1,.,TRBJ1-1,TGCGCCAGCAGCGAACCAGGGTCTCACACTGAAGCTTTCTTT,CASSEPGSHTEAFF
.,14,TRBV5-1,.,TRBJ2-7,TGCGCCAGCAGCTTGGTCCAGAGCTCCTACGAGCAGTACTTC,CASSLVQSSYEQYF
TRBD1,15,TRBV7-9,.,TRBJ2-5,TGTGCCAGCAGCTTCCCGGGACAGAAACAAGAGACCCAGTACTTC,CASSFPGQKQETQYF
.,12,TRBV6-5,.,TRBJ1-6,TGTGCCAGCAGTTACCTGGGTTCACCCCTCCACTTT,CASSYLGSPLHF
.,14,TRBV7-2,few,TRBJ1-5,TGTGCCAGCAGCTTAGGGGGGCTCAATCAGCCCCAGCATTTT,CASSLGGLNQPQHF
.,13,TRBV6-5,.,TRBJ1-2,TGTGCCAGCAGTTACCCTGGCGGATATGGCTACACCTTC,CASSYPGGYGYTF
.,12,TRBV29-1,once,TRBJ2-5,TGCAGCGCCTTCAGGGGAGGGGAGACCCAGTACTTC,CSAFRGGETQYF
TRBD1,14,TRBV12-3/TRBV12-4,few,TRBJ1-5,TGTGCCAGCAGTCTTCAGGGGGCCCATCAGCCCCAGCATTTT,CASSLQGAHQPQHF
.,15,TRBV4-1,.,TRBJ1-2,TGCGCCAGCAGCCAAGGTTCGGTTCCTAACTATGGCTACACCTTC,CASSQGSVPNYGYTF
.,13,TRBV7-9,few,TRBJ1-2,TGTGCCAGCAGCCCTAAAGGGAGTTATGGCTACACCTTC,CASSPKGSYGYTF
TRBD1,13,TRBV27,once,TRBJ1-1,TGTGCCAGCAGCGGACAGGGTCGTACTGAAGCTTTCTTT,CASSGQGRTEAFF
.,13,TRBV20-1,.,TRBJ1-1,TGCAGTGCTCGGACAGCCGGCTTGCCGGAAGCTTTCTTT,CSARTAGLPEAFF
.,14,TRBV12-3/TRBV12-4,.,TRBJ1-3,TGTGCCAGCAGACGACCCGATGGTGGAAACACCATATATTTT,CASRRPDGGNTIYF
.,17,TRBV18,.,TRBJ2-2,TGTGCCAGCTCACGCTCACGTCGGCAGGGGAGAGCCGGGGAGCTGTTTTTT,CASSRSRRQGRAGELFF